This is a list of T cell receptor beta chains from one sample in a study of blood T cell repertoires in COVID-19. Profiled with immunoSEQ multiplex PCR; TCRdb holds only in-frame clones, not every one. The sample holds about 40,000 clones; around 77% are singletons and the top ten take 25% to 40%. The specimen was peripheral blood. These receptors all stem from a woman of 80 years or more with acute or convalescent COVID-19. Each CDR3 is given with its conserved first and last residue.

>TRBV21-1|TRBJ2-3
CASTSPGITDTQYF
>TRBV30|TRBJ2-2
CACATGTSGRAGELFF
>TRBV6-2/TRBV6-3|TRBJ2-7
CASSGSTSGREEQYF
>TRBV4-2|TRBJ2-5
CASSQVGTQYQETQYF
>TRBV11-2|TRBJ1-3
CASSSSVLSGNTIYF
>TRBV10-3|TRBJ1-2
CAISTSTGVRPGYTF
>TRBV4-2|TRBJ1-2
CASSQDGGQTNYGYTF
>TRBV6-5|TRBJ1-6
CASSYTTGIDSPLHF
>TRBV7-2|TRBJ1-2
CASSSMGARVDGYTF
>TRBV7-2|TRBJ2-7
CASSFLGGGSYEQYF
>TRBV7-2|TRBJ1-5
CASSRWTGIGNQPQHF
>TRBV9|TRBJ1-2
CASSFPERGNYGYTF
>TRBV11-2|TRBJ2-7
CASSSPGLAGGHNEQYF
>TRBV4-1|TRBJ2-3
CASRLAGHGSTDTQYF
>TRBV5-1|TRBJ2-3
CASSLRADTQYF
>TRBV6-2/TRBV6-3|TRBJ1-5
CASSYFPRSSRRNQPQHF
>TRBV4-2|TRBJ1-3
CASSRLTGFENTIYF
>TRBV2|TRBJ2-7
CASSLTALRAYEQYF
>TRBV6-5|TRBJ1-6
CASSFAVFPGLSPLHF
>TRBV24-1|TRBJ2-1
CATSERPSQGKSYNEQFF
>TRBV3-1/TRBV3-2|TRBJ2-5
CASSQGSVTQETQYF
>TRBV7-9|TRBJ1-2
CASSLGQSYGYTF
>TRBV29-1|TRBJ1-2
CSVAVPTGSLNYGYTF
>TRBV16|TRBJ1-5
CASSPGTNQPQHF
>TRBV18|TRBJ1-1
CASSPSGVWNTEAFF
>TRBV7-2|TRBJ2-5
CASSLQVAVGETQYF
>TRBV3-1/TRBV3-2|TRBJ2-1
CASSQAAGGSGEQFF
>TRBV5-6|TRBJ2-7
CASSPPLAGGPDEQYF
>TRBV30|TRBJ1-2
CAWSAQGAGGYTF
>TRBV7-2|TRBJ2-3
CASSFFGGSGDTQYF
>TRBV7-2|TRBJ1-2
CASSAGTGVGYGYTF
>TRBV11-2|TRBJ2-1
CASSSLRAGEQFF
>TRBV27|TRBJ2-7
CASSFVTGYEQYF
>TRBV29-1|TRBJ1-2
CSITGVYGYTF
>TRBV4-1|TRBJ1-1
CASSHRDTTKGAFF
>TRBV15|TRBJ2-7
CATSRGQGAYEQYF
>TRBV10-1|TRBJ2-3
CASTTGTSDTDTQYF
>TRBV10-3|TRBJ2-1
CAISSPDRGRGNEQFF
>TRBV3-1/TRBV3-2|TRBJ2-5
CASAGDQETQYF
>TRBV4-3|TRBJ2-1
CASSQLPDREQFF
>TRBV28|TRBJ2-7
CASSSILAGAPYEQYF
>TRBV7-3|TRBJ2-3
CASSSSGSTDTQYF
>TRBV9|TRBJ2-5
CASSVRPGVKTQYF
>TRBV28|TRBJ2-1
CASSSAWRLAGGYNEQFF
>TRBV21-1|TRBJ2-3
CASLRELVTDTQYF
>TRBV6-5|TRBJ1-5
CASSEQGGNQPQHF
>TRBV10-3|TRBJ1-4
CAISESSFSTNEKLFF
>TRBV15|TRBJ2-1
CATSRDRKYSEQFF
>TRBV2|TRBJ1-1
CASSEGTGGTEAFF
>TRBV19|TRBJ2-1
CASSIPDFSGMIYNEQFF
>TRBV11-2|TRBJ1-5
CASSLSTAGRYSNQPQHF
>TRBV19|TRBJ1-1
CATQDRINTEAFF
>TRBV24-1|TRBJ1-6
CATSDRRTGSAYNSPLHF
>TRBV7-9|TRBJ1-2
CASSPPDSLYGYTF
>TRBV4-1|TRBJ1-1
CASSHPGQVFNTEAFF
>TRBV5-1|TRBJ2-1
CASSSQGAGHEQFF
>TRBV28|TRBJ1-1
CASSSPNTEAFF
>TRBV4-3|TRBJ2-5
CASSQGITGVQETQYF
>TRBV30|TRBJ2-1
CALKQGAGNEQFF